This T cell receptor (beta chain) was found in a study of a mutant IDH1 vaccine in newly diagnosed glioma. Study information: Onset of vaccination occurred 4-6 weeks following radiotherapy alone, or with temozolomide cycles. Treated patients showed a male proportion of about 62%, a female proportion of roughly 38%, and a mean age of around 39 years. Therapy received beforehand was radiotherapy, temozolomide, or both, with most patients given both.

Germline-derived CDR1 and CDR2 are SEHNR and FQNEAQ (reference sequence). The V segment lost 11 bases and the J segment 7 bases; nucleotides outside the gene matches: 10. The CDR3 covers 12 residues. Measured with immunoSEQ multiplex PCR; TCRdb has only the in-frame clones, and not every one. The table lists 70,000 to 90,000 clones, 70% to 90% of them singletons. Time point noted: week 23, last vaccination. In the vaccine, a single dose held 300 ug of the mutant IDH1 20-mer peptide, along with topical imiquimod. In regard to this clone: The antigen remains undetermined.

Findings and limits, study-wide: Pseudoprogression apparently tracked independently of changes in top peripheral T cell clonotypes.

This receptor was taken from a man aged 30 to 45 with glioma. Some clones in this sample may be carry-over from other donors' samples. This material consisted of PBMCs, taken from a glioma patient whose treatment included an IDH1 peptide vaccine. The rearrangement uses TRBV7-9 and TRBJ2-5; 7 bases map to TRBD2. CDR3: CAGRGSGGTQYF. The DNA for the CDR3 is TGTGCCGGAAGAGGGTCGGGGGGGACCCAGTACTTC.